This T cell receptor beta chain was captured by sequencing in a study of beta chain features in type 1 diabetes. Overall study findings and caveats: VDJ junctions in type 1 diabetes patients carried more deletions and fewer insertions.

Purity above 98% was achieved in all sorted populations. All of the isolated RNA was reverse transcribed, so expressed TCRB transcripts were sequenced. Data came from immunoSEQ multiplex PCR; TCRdb stores just in-frame clones and leaves some out. The data hold a few hundred thousand clones, with over 9.5% observed a single time. Concerning this clone itself: Antigen specificity is unknown.

The source is a man aged 18 to 29 in good health. Sample: naive CD4+ T cells from blood.

CDR3 nucleotides: TGTGCCAGCAGAAAGGACAGGGAATACACTGAAGCTTTCTTT. It codes for CASRKDREYTEAFF. V gene TRBV28 combines with J gene TRBJ1-1, with 8 nucleotides matching TRBD1. The CDR3 loop spans 14 amino acids. The junction had 6 bases not matched to a gene; V was cut back by 6 bases and J by 3 bases. Per the germline V gene, CDR1 is MDHEN and CDR2 is SYDVKM.